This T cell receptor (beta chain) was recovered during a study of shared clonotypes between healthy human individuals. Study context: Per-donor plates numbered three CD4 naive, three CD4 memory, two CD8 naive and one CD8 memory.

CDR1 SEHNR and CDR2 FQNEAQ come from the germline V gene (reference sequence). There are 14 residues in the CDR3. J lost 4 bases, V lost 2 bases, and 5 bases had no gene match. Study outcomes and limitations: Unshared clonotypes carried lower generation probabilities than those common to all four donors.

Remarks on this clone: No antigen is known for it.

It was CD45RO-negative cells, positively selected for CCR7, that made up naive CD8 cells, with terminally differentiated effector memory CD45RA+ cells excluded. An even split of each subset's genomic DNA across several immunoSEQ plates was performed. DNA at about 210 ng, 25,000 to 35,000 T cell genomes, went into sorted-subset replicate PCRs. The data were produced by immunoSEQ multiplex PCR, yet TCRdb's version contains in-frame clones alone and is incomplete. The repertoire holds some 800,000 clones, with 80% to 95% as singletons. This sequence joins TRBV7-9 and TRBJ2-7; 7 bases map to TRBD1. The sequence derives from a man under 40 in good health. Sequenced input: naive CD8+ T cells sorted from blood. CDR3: CASSLPQGSYEQYF. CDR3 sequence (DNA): TGTGCCAGCAGCTTACCACAGGGGTCGTACGAGCAGTACTTC.